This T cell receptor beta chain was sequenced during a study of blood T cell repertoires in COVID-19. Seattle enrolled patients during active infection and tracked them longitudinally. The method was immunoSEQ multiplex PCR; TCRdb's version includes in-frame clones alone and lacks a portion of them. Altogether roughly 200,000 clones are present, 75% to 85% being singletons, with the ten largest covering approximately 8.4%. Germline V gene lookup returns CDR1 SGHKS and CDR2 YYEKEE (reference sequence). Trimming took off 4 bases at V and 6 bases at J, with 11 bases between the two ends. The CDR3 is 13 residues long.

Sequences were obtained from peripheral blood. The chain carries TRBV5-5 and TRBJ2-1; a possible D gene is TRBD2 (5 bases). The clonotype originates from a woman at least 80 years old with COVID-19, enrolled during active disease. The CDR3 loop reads CASSRRLPNEQFF. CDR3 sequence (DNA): TGTGCCAGCAGCCGCCGACTACCCAATGAGCAGTTCTTC.